This entry lists 28 T cell receptor beta chains sequenced from one sample in a study of T cell clones after liver transplantation. Profiled with immunoSEQ multiplex PCR; TCRdb holds only in-frame clones, not every one. The sample shows more than 95,000 clones, about 86% of them seen only once. Material: CD4+ T cells from blood, obtained about 50 months after liver transplant. The receptors were sampled from a human patient who received a liver transplant. Certain T cells may be donor cells from the graft.

This chain joins TRBV9 and TRBJ1-2; D is ambiguous. V lost 4 bases, J lost 4 bases, and 17 bases lay in between. The CDR3 covers 15 residues. Germline loops: CDR1 SGDLS, CDR2 YYNGEE. The CDR3 nucleotides are TGTGCCAGCAGCCCCGCCCGGCCCAGAAGCTATGGCTACACCTTC. This gives the protein CASSPARPRSYGYTF.

V and J are TRBV6-1 and TRBJ1-5, with a weak D call TRBD1 (5 bases). The V end lost 2 bases, the J end lost 6 bases, and 17 bases lay between the germline ends. CDR1 MNHNS and CDR2 SASEGT come from the germline V gene. This CDR3 is 16 amino acids long. CDR3 DNA sequence: TGTGCCAGCAGTGAATACACCCCAAGGGGTAGTCAGCCCCAGCATTTT. As protein: CASSEYTPRGSQPQHF.

This chain uses TRBV7-2 with TRBJ1-1; no definite D call. V lost 4 bases, J lost 4 bases, and 10 bases lay in between. CDR3 length: 13 amino acids. The germline gives CDR1 SGHTA, CDR2 FQGNSA. The CDR3 here is CASSSGESTEAFF. The CDR3 DNA follows: TGTGCCAGCAGCTCAGGTGAGAGCACTGAAGCTTTCTTT. Filled out from reference TRBV7-2 and TRBJ1-1, the complete variable domain reads GAGVSQSPSNKVTEKGKDVELRCDPISGHTALYWYRQSLGQGLEFLIYFQGNSAPDKSGLPSDRFSAERTGGSVSTLTIQRTQQEDSAVYLCASSSGESTEAFFGQGTRLTVV.

V gene TRBV7-6 combines with J gene TRBJ2-1; TRBD2 aligns across 10 bases. The CDR3 contains 16 residues. Germline assignment: CDR1 SGHVS and CDR2 FNYEAQ. With V trimmed by 2 bases and J by 3 bases, 4 bases remained unmatched. CDR3 sequence: CASSLLSSGGYNEQFF. CDR3 DNA: TGTGCCAGCAGCTTACTTTCTAGCGGGGGCTACAATGAGCAGTTCTTC.

This rearrangement joins TRBV4-2 to TRBJ2-7; D is unresolved. Deletions cut 8 bases from V and 0 bases from J, with 5 bases between. CDR1 LGHNA and CDR2 YNFKEQ come from the germline V gene. The length of the CDR3 is 11 residues. The CDR3 sequence: CASGSSYEQYF. In nucleotides, the CDR3 is TGTGCCAGCGGGTCCTCCTACGAGCAGTACTTC.

As regards this clone: This sample includes further DNA sequences coding for the same CDR3. The gene calls are TRBV4-1 and TRBJ2-2, with TRBD1 as a possible D gene (5 bases). Trimming left V 1 base short and J 5 bases short, with 11 bases between. This CDR3 contains 15 residues. The germline CDR1 and CDR2 sequences are MGHRA and YSYEKL. CDR3 amino acids: CASSQGQGPTGELFF. CDR3 bases: TGCGCCAGCAGCCAAGGCCAGGGTCCTACCGGGGAGCTGTTTTTT.

The chain combines TRBV5-4 with TRBJ1-2, with D possibly matching TRBD1 (5 bases). V was shortened by 0 bases and J by 0 bases, with 12 bases between the two germline ends. The V gene's germline CDR1 is SGHNT and CDR2 YYREEE (reference sequence). This CDR3 contains 16 residues. Written as DNA, the CDR3 is TGTGCCAGCAGCTTGGCCCGGCGGACAACTAACTATGGCTACACCTTC. Translation gives CASSLARRTTNYGYTF.

The V gene is TRBV6-1, the J gene TRBJ2-3; 7 nucleotides align to TRBD1. The CDR3 consists of 15 residues. V was clipped by 1 base and J by 3 bases; unmatched bases: 4. The germline gives CDR1 MNHNS, CDR2 SASEGT. The CDR3 bases are TGTGCCAGCAGTGAAGTTAACAGGGGAACAGATACGCAGTATTTT. It codes for CASSEVNRGTDTQYF.

The rearrangement links TRBV25-1 to TRBJ2-3, with 9 bases fitting TRBD1. The CDR3 sequence is 16 residues long. The ends lost 3 bases at V and 6 bases at J; junction bases unmatched: 10. CDR1 and CDR2 from the germline V gene are MGHDK and SYGVNS. CDR3 in amino acids: CASSDPLGTGRDTQYF. The CDR3 coding sequence is TGTGCCAGCAGTGACCCCCTTGGGACAGGGAGGGATACGCAGTATTTT.

In DNA, the CDR3 is TGCGCCAGCAGCTTCCAAAGTTTTAATGAAAAACTGTTTTTT. Translating it yields CASSFQSFNEKLFF. The chain is built from TRBV10-2 and TRBJ1-4; D remains unclear. V was shortened by 6 bases and J by 4 bases, with 12 bases between the two germline ends. The CDR3 consists of 14 residues. CDR1 WSHSY and CDR2 SAAADI come from the germline V gene.

The chain uses TRBV6-6 and TRBJ1-1; no reliable D call. CDR3 size: 13 residues. The germline V gene has CDR1 MNHNY and CDR2 SVGAGI (reference sequence). V lost 8 bases to trimming and J lost 6 bases, with 16 bases between them. The CDR3 protein is CASAASRGAEAFF. The CDR3 DNA follows: TGTGCCAGCGCCGCATCCCGCGGGGCTGAAGCTTTCTTT.

This chain uses TRBV5-1 with TRBJ2-3, with D tentatively TRBD1 (6 bases). Looked up from germline, CDR1 is SGHRS and CDR2 is YFSETQ. The CDR3 covers 13 residues. Trimming left V 6 bases short and J 2 bases short, with 10 bases between. CDR3 nucleotides: TGCGCCAGCACGACAGGCGACACAGATACGCAGTATTTT. Translation gives CASTTGDTDTQYF. Together with reference TRBV5-1 and TRBJ2-3, the CDR3 gives the full variable domain: KAGVTQTPRYLIKTRGQQVTLSCSPISGHRSVSWYQQTPGQGLQFLFEYFSETQRNKGNFPGRFSGRQFSNSRSEMNVSTLELGDSALYLCASTTGDTDTQYFGPGTRLTVL.

The chain employs TRBV15 and TRBJ1-2; tentative D call: TRBD1 (5 bases). In germline, CDR1 is LNHNV, CDR2 YYDKDF (reference sequence). The V gene lost 1 base and the J gene lost 3 bases, with 9 bases spanning the gap. The CDR3 length is 14 residues. CDR3 nucleotide sequence: TGTGCCACCAGCAGAGGAGGGGACTACTATGGCTACACCTTC. Translated, it gives CATSRGGDYYGYTF.

V and J are TRBV28 and TRBJ1-1; 9 positions agree with TRBD1. The CDR3 sequence is 15 residues long. CDR1 and CDR2 (germline): MDHEN, SYDVKM. The ends lost 4 bases at V and 9 bases at J; junction bases unmatched: 12. DNA for the CDR3: TGTGCCAGCAGTTCCCCTTTTGGGACAGGGAGCCAAGCTTTCTTT. Translating it yields CASSSPFGTGSQAFF.

J is TRBJ2-2 and V is TRBV5-1; no firm D call. V dropped 0 bases and J dropped 7 bases, with 4 bases sitting between them. Germline values: CDR1 SGHRS, CDR2 YFSETQ. This CDR3 is built from 12 residues. CDR3 bases: TGCGCCAGCAGCTTGGCCGGCGGGGAGCTGTTTTTT. Translating it yields CASSLAGGELFF.

This clone is labeled as medium-sized. Other DNA sequences from this sample encode an identical CDR3 as well. V is TRBV7-8 and J is TRBJ1-1; TRBD1 matches at 7 bases. The CDR3 has 13 amino acids. CDR1 is SGHVS and CDR2 is FQNEAQ in the germline V gene. V shed 6 bases and J 1 base; nucleotides not matched to a gene: 2. The chain's CDR3 is CASSQGGNTEAFF. CDR3 DNA sequence: TGTGCCAGCAGTCAGGGGGGGAACACTGAAGCTTTCTTT.

The chain carries TRBV5-1 and TRBJ1-2; D unresolved. The CDR3 spans 15 residues. V lost 0 bases to trimming and J lost 2 bases, with 11 bases between them. Germline values: CDR1 SGHRS, CDR2 YFSETQ. CDR3 protein: CASSLAPTVNYGYTF. CDR3 nucleotide sequence: TGCGCCAGCAGCTTGGCCCCTACGGTGAACTATGGCTACACCTTC. Full variable domain (missing parts from reference TRBV5-1 and TRBJ1-2): KAGVTQTPRYLIKTRGQQVTLSCSPISGHRSVSWYQQTPGQGLQFLFEYFSETQRNKGNFPGRFSGRQFSNSRSEMNVSTLELGDSALYLCASSLAPTVNYGYTFGSGTRLTVV.

The rearrangement uses TRBV14 and TRBJ1-1; D is undetermined. CDR1 and CDR2 from the germline V gene are SGHDN and FVKESK. CDR3 size: 15 residues. V lost 4 bases to trimming and J lost 2 bases, with 14 bases between them. The CDR3 DNA follows: TGTGCCAGCAGCCCCACTACCTTAAGTAACACTGAAGCTTTCTTT. Translating it yields CASSPTTLSNTEAFF.

This clone has just one count. The chain uses TRBV25-1 and TRBJ2-2; 9 bases match TRBD1. Trimming took 10 bases from V and 6 from J; bases not matched to a gene: 12. The CDR3 has 15 residues. CDR1 and CDR2 (germline): MGHDK, SYGVNS. The CDR3 DNA follows: TGTGCCACCTCTACAGGGGGCGCGTCTCCCGGGGAGCTGTTTTTT. Its translation: CATSTGGASPGELFF.

This rearrangement joins TRBV5-4 to TRBJ2-2, with unresolved D. There are 14 residues in the CDR3. Trimming shortened V by 6 bases and J by 6 bases, and 15 bases separated the two germline ends. Germline CDR1 reads SGHNT; CDR2 reads YYREEE (reference sequence). CDR3 region: CASIPSNSAGELFF. The CDR3 coding sequence is TGTGCCAGCATCCCCTCAAACTCCGCCGGGGAGCTGTTTTTT.

V usage is TRBV20-1 and J usage is TRBJ1-1, with D maybe TRBD1 (5 bases). The CDR3 is 11 amino acids. Trimming shortened V by 5 bases and J by 7 bases, and 11 bases separated the two germline ends. Germline V CDR1 and CDR2: DFQATT, SNEGSKA (reference sequence). The DNA of the CDR3 is TGCAGTGCTCGTAGACAGCTTGAAGCTTTCTTT. It yields the protein CSARRQLEAFF.

This chain uses TRBV27 with TRBJ1-3, with TRBD1 identical over 11 bases. The germline gives CDR1 MNHEY, CDR2 SMNVEV (reference sequence). The CDR3 spans 16 residues. The junction had 9 bases not matched to a gene; V was cut back by 4 bases and J by 7 bases. The CDR3 region has the DNA TGTGCCAGCAGTTCCGGGACAGGGGGGTTAGACAACACCATATATTTT. It is translated as CASSSGTGGLDNTIYF.

The chain links TRBV6-1 to TRBJ2-7, with 8 bases that match TRBD1. The CDR3 length is 12 residues. Germline CDR1 and CDR2: MNHNS and SASEGT. The junction had 2 bases not matched to a gene; V was cut back by 8 bases and J by 2 bases. CDR3 DNA: TGTGCCAGCGAGGACAGGGCCTACGAGCAGTACTTC. Protein: CASEDRAYEQYF.

This clone appeared a single time. The rearrangement links TRBV28 to TRBJ2-1; 11 positions match TRBD2. Germline lookup yields CDR1 MDHEN and CDR2 SYDVKM. Unmatched junction bases numbered 15, after V lost 8 bases and J lost 0 bases. The CDR3 spans 19 residues. In DNA, the CDR3 is TGTGCCAGCTCTGGGGGGACTAGCGGTACAAGAAGCTCCTACAATGAGCAGTTCTTC. Translating gives CASSGGTSGTRSSYNEQFF. Full variable domain (rest looked up from reference TRBV28 and TRBJ2-1): DVKVTQSSRYLVKRTGEKVFLECVQDMDHENMFWYRQDPGLGLRLIYFSYDVKMKEKGDIPEGYSVSREKKERFSLILESASTNQTSMYLCASSGGTSGTRSSYNEQFFGPGTRLTVL.

As to this clone: Other DNA sequences in the sample encode the same CDR3. This chain connects TRBV7-3 to TRBJ2-1; 7 bases fit TRBD1. Trimming took 4 bases from V and 3 from J; bases not matched to a gene: 3. Germline lookup yields CDR1 SGHTA and CDR2 FQGTGA. The CDR3 length is 14 residues. The DNA for the CDR3 is TGTGCCAGCAGCTCCTCAGGGGGCTACAATGAGCAGTTCTTC. This codes for CASSSSGGYNEQFF.

The chain recombines TRBV19 with TRBJ2-5, with D perhaps matching TRBD1 or TRBD2 (5 bases each). Germline CDR1 LNHDA, CDR2 SQIVND (reference sequence). This CDR3 region has 14 residues. Trimming removed 5 bases at V and 9 bases at J, with 19 bases between. The CDR3 loop reads CASSQDGPLGAQYF. CDR3 nucleotide sequence: TGTGCCAGTAGTCAAGACGGTCCATTGGGGGCCCAGTACTTC. Together with reference TRBV19 and TRBJ2-5, the CDR3 gives the full variable domain: DGGITQSPKYLFRKEGQNVTLSCEQNLNHDAMYWYRQDPGQGLRLIYYSQIVNDFQKGDIAEGYSVSREKKESFPLTVTSAQKNPTAFYLCASSQDGPLGAQYFGPGTRLLVL.

The V call is TRBV5-1, the J call TRBJ2-7; 9 bases map to TRBD2. CDR3 length: 14 residues. V dropped 4 bases and J dropped 7; count of bases not matched to a gene: 9. CDR1 is SGHRS, CDR2 YFSETQ, per germline. CDR3 sequence (DNA): TGCGCCAGCAGCCCGGGACTAGCAGTTACAGAGCAGTACTTC. Its translation: CASSPGLAVTEQYF.

J is TRBJ1-5 and V is TRBV5-1, with 7 bases that match TRBD1. CDR3 length equals 15 residues. CDR1 and CDR2 from the germline V gene are SGHRS and YFSETQ. With 2 bases clipped from V and 0 bases from J, the junction kept 2 bases outside the gene matches. The CDR3, as DNA: TGCGCCAGCAGCTTAACAGGGGATAGCAATCAGCCCCAGCATTTT. Its protein product is CASSLTGDSNQPQHF.